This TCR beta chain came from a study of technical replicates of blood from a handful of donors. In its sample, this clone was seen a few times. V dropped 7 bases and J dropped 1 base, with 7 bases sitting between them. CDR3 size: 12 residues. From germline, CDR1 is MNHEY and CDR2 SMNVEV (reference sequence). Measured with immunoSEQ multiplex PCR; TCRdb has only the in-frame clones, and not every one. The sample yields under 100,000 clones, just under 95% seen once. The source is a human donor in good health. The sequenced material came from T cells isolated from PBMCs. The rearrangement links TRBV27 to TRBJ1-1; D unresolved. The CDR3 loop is CASMRGNTEAFF. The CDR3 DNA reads TGTGCCAGCATGCGAGGGAACACTGAAGCTTTCTTT.